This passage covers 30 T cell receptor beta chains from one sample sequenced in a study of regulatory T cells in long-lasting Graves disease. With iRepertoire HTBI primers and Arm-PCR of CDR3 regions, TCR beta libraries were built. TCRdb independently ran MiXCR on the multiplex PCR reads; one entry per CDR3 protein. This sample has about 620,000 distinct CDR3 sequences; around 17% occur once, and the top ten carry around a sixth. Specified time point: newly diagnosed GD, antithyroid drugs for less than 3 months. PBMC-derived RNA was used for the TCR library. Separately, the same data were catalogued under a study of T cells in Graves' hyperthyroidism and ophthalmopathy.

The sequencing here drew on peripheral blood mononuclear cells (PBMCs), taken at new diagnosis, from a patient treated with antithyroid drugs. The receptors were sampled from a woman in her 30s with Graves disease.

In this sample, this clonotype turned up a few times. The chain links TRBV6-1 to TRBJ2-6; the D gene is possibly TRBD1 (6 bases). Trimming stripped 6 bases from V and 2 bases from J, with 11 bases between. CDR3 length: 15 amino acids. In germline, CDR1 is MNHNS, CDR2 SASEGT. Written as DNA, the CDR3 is TGTGCCAGCAGATTTGAGGGGGCTGGGGCCAACGTCCTGACTTTC. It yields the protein CASRFEGAGANVLTF.

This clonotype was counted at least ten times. The CDR3 coding sequence is TGCAGTGCTAGGCTAGGTCAGGGGTCTAATTCACCCCTCCACTTT. Amino acid sequence: CSARLGQGSNSPLHF. The chain links TRBV20-1 to TRBJ1-6, with TRBD1 as a possible D gene (6 bases). The length of the CDR3 is 15 residues. V was shortened by 3 bases and J by 6 bases, with 15 bases between the two germline ends. Germline lookup yields CDR1 DFQATT and CDR2 SNEGSKA (reference sequence).

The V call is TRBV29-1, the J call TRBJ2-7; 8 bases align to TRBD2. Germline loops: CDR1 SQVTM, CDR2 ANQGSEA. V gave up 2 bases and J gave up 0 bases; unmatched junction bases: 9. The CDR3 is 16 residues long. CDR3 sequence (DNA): TGCAGCGTTGAAACAACCGGGACTAGTCCCTCCTACGAGCAGTACTTC. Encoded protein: CSVETTGTSPSYEQYF.

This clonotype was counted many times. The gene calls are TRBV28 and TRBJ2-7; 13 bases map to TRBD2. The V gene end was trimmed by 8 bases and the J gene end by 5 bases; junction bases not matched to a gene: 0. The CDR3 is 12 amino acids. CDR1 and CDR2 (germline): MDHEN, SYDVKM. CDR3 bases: TGTGCCAGCGGGACTAGCGGGGACGAGCAGTACTTC. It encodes CASGTSGDEQYF.

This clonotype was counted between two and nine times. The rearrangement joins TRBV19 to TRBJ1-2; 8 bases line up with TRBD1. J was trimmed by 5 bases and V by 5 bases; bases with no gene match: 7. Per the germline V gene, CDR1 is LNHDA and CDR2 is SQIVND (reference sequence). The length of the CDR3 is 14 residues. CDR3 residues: CASSFLDREYGYTF. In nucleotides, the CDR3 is TGTGCCAGTAGTTTCTTGGACAGGGAATATGGCTACACCTTC.

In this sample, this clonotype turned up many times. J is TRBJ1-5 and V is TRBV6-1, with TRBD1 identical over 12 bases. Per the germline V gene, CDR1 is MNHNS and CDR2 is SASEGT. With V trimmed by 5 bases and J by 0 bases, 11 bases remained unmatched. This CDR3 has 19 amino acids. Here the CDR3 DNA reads TGTGCCAGCAGTCGATACGCCGGGACAGGGGGCTATAGCAATCAGCCCCAGCATTTT. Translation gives CASSRYAGTGGYSNQPQHF.

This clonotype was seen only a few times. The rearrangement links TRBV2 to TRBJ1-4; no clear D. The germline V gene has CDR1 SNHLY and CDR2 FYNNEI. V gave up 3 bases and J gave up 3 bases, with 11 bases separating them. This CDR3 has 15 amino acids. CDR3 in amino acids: CASSEGFMANEKLFF. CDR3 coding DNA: TGTGCCAGCAGTGAGGGGTTTATGGCTAATGAAAAACTGTTTTTT. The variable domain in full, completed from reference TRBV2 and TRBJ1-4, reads EPEVTQTPSHQVTQMGQEVILRCVPISNHLYFYWYRQILGQKVEFLVSFYNNEISEKSEIFDDQFSVERPDGSNFTLKIRSTKLEDSAMYFCASSEGFMANEKLFFGSGTQLSVL.

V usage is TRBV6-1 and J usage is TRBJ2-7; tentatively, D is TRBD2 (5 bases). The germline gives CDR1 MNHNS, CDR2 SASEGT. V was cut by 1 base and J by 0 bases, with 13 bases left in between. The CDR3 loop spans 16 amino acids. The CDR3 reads CASSEGLAGPSYEQYF. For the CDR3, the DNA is TGTGCCAGCAGTGAAGGGTTGGCGGGCCCCTCCTACGAGCAGTACTTC.

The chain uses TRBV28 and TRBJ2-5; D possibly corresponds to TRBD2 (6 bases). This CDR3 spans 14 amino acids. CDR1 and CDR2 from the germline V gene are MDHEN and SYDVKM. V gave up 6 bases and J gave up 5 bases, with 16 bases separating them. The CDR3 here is CASRLIAEGETQYF. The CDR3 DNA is TGTGCCAGCAGACTGATAGCGGAGGGCGAGACCCAGTACTTC.

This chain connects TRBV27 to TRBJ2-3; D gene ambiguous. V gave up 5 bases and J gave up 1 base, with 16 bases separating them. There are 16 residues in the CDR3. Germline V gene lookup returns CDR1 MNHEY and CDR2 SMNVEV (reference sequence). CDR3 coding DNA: TGTGCCAGCAGTCCACGGCGGTACCAAGGCACAGATACGCAGTATTTT. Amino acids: CASSPRRYQGTDTQYF.

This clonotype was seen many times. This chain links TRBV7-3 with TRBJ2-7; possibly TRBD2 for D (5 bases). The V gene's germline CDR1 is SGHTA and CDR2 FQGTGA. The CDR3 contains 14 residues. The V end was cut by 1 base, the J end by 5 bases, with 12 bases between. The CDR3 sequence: CASSLKRCPHEQYF. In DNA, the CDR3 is TGTGCCAGCAGCTTAAAGCGGTGCCCCCACGAGCAGTACTTC.

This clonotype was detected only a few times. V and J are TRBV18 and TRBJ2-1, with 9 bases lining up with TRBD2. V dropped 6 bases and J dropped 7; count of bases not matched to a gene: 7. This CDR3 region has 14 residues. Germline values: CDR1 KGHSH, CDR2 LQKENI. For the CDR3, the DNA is TGTGCCAGCTCGGTACTTAGCGGGAGTAATGAGCAGTTCTTC. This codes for CASSVLSGSNEQFF.

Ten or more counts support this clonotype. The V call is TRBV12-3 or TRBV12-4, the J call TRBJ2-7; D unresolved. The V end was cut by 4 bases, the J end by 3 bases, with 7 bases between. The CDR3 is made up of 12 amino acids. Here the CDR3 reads CASSYRIYEQYF. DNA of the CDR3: TGTGCCAGCAGTTATAGAATCTACGAGCAGTACTTC.

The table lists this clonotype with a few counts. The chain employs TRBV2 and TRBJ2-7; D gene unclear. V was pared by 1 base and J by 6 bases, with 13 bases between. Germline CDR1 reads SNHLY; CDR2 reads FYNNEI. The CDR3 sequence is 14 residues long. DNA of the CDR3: TGTGCCAGCAGTGAAGAAGGGTGGAAGTCCGAGCAGTACTTC. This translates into CASSEEGWKSEQYF.

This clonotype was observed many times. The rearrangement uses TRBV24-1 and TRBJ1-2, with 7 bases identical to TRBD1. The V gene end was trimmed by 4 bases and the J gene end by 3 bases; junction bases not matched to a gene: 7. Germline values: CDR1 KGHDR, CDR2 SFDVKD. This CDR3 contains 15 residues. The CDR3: CATSDPGQPYYGYTF. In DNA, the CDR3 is TGTGCCACCAGTGACCCGGGACAGCCCTACTATGGCTACACCTTC.

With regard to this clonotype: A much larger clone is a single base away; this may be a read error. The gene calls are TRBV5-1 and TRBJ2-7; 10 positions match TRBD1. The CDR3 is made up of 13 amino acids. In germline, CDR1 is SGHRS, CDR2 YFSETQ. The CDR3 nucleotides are TGCGCCAGCAGGGGGGACAGGGGCTACGAGCAGCACTTC. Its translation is CASRGDRGYEQHF.

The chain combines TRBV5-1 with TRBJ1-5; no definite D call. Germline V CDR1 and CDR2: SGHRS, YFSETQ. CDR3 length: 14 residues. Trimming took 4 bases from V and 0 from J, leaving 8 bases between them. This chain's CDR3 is CASSPEYSNQPQHF. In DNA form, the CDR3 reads TGCGCCAGCAGCCCCGAATATAGCAATCAGCCCCAGCATTTT.

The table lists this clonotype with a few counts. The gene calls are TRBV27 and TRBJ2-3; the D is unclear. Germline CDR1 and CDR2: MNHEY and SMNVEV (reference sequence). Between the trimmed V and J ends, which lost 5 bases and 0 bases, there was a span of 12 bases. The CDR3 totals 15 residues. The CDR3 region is CASSRVSVSTDTQYF. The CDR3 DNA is TGTGCCAGCAGTCGTGTCAGCGTTAGCACAGATACGCAGTATTTT.

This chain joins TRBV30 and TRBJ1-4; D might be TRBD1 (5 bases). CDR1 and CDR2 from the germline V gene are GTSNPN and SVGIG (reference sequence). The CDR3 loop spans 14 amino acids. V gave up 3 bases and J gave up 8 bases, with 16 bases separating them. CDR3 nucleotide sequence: TGTGCCTGGAGGAGTATACTAGAGGGGGAAAAACTGTTTTTT. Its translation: CAWRSILEGEKLFF.

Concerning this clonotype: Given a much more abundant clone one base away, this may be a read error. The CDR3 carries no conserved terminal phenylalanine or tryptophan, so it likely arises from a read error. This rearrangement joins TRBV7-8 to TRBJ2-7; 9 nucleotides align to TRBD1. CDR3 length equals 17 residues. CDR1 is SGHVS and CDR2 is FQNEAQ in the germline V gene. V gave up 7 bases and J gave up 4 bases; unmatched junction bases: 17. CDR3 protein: CASTSPARGTGSYEQYL. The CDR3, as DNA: TGTGCCAGCACCTCCCCCGCACGAGGGACAGGGAGTTACGAGCAGTACCTC.

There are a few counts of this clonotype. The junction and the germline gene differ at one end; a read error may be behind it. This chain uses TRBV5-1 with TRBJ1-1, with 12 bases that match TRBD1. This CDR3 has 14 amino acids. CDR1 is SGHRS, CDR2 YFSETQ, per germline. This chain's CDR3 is CASSLNTGTGGFTF. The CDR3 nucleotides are TGCGCCAGCAGCTTAAACACCGGGACAGGGGGCTTCACGTTT.

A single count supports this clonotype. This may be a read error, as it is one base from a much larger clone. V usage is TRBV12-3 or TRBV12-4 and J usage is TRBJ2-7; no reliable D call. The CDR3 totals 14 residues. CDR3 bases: TGTGTCAGCAGCCCCTCACCTACGGCCTACGAGCAGTACTTC. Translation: CVSSPSPTAYEQYF.

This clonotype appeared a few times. Here the CDR3 DNA reads TGTGCCAGCAGCCAAGATATGAGTTTCCAGCCCCAGCATTTT. It translates to CASSQDMSFQPQHF. The J gene is TRBJ1-5, the V gene TRBV3-1; D gene uncertain. Germline V lookup: CDR1 LGHDT, CDR2 YNNKEL (reference sequence). V was trimmed by 0 bases and J by 7 bases, leaving 10 bases between them. This CDR3 is 14 amino acids long.

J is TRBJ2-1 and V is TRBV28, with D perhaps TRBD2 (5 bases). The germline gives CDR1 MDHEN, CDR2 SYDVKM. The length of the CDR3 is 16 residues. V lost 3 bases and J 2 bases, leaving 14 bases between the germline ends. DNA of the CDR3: TGTGCCAGCAGTTTGGTCGGGATAGTTCCCTACAATGAGCAGTTCTTC. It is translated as CASSLVGIVPYNEQFF. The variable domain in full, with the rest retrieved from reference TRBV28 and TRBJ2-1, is DVKVTQSSRYLVKRTGEKVFLECVQDMDHENMFWYRQDPGLGLRLIYFSYDVKMKEKGDIPEGYSVSREKKERFSLILESASTNQTSMYLCASSLVGIVPYNEQFFGPGTRLTVL.

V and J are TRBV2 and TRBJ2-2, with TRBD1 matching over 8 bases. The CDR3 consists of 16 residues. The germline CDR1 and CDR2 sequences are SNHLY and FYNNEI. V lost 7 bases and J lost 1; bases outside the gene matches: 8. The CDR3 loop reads CASNPTGTGNTGELFF. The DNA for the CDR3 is TGTGCCAGCAACCCAACCGGGACAGGGAACACCGGGGAGCTGTTTTTT.

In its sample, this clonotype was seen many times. CDR3 residues: CASRQGAQETQYF. CDR3 bases: TGTGCCAGCAGACAGGGGGCTCAAGAGACCCAGTACTTC. This sequence joins TRBV28 and TRBJ2-5, with 9 bases aligning to TRBD1. CDR1 is MDHEN, CDR2 SYDVKM, per germline. The CDR3 has 13 residues. Germline trimming cut 6 bases from V and 2 bases from J; bases unmatched to any gene: 1.

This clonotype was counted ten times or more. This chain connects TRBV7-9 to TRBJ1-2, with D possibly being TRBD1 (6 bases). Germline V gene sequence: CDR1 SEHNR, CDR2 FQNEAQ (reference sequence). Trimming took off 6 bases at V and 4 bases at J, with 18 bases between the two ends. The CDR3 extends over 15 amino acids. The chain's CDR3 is CASSTPGAFTYGYTF. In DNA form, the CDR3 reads TGTGCCAGCAGTACCCCGGGGGCGTTCACCTATGGCTACACCTTC.

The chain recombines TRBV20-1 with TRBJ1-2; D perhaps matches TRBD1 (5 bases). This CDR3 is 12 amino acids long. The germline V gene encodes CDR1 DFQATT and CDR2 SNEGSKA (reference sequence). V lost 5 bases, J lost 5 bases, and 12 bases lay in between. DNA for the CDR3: TGCAGTGCTGGAGGGGTAGAATATGGCTACACCTTC. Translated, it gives CSAGGVEYGYTF.

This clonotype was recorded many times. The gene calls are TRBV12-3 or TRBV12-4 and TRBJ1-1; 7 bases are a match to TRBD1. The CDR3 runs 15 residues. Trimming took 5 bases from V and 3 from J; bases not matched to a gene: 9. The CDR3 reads CASSPTGELYTEAFF. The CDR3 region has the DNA TGTGCCAGCAGTCCTACAGGGGAACTTTACACTGAAGCTTTCTTT.

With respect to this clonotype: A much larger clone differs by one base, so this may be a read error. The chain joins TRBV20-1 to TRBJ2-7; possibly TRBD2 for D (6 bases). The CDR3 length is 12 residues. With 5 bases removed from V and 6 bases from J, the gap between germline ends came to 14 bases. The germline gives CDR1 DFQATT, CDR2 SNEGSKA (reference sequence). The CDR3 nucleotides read TGCAGTGCTTATAGCGGATTGTGCGAGCAGTACTTC. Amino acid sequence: CSAYSGLCEQYF.